The TCR beta chain described here comes from a study of blood T cell repertoires in COVID-19. About the research overall: Donors in the United States, Italy and Spain gave samples during acute or convalescent COVID-19. PBMCs, B-cell-depleted T cells, or T cells provided the cDNA or gDNA that made up the material.

Enrolment of Seattle patients took place during active infection, and they were followed longitudinally. The CDR3 spans 14 residues. Germline V lookup: CDR1 SGHRS, CDR2 YFSETQ. The germline V and J ends were trimmed by 3 bases and 0 bases, with 10 bases remaining between them. As handled by the study authors: By means of reference gene primer amplification, nucleated cell counts were estimated. The data were produced by immunoSEQ multiplex PCR, yet TCRdb's version contains in-frame clones alone and is incomplete. The DNA was the basis for D and trimming; V, J and clone size are from that table. Of roughly 100,000 clones listed, about four fifths are singletons.

This receptor was taken from a man older than 75 with COVID-19, enrolled during active disease. Sequencing was performed on peripheral blood. The chain uses TRBV5-1 and TRBJ2-7; possibly TRBD1 for D (5 bases). The CDR3 DNA reads TGCGCCAGCAGCTCTGTCCAGGGCTCCTACGAGCAGTACTTC. Translating gives CASSSVQGSYEQYF.